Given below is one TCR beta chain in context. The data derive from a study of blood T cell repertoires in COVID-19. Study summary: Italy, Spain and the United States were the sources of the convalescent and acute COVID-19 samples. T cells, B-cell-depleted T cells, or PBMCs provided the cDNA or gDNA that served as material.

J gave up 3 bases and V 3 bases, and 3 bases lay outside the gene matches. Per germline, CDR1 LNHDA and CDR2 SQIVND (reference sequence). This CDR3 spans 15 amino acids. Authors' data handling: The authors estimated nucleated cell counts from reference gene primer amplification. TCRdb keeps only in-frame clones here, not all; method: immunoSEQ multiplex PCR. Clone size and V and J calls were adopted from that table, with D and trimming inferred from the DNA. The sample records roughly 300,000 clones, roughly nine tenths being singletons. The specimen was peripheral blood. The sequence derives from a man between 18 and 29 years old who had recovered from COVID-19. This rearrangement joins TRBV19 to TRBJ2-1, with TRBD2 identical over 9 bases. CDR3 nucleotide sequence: TGTGCCAGTAGTATTATAGCGGGAGACTACAATGAGCAGTTCTTC. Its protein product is CASSIIAGDYNEQFF.